Below, 12 T cell receptor beta chains from the same sample are listed, as sequenced in a study of blood T cell repertoires in COVID-19. This table comes from immunoSEQ multiplex PCR, and its TCRdb copy is limited to in-frame clones, with some not included. The data hold roughly 190,000 clones, with around nine tenths observed a single time. Source material: peripheral blood. The receptors were gathered from a man aged 55 to 70 with active or convalescent COVID-19.

This clone was observed a single time. This chain links TRBV7-8 with TRBJ1-4; unclear D gene. The CDR3 runs to 15 residues. Trimming removed 6 bases from V and 0 bases from J, with 11 bases in between. Germline V lookup: CDR1 SGHVS, CDR2 FQNEAQ. The CDR3 sequence: CASSPTRTTNEKLFF. CDR3 in DNA: TGTGCCAGCAGTCCCACCAGAACAACTAATGAAAAACTGTTTTTT.

A few counts support this clone. V is TRBV19 and J is TRBJ2-7; 8 bases are a match to TRBD1. The CDR3 has 17 amino acids. V dropped 10 bases and J dropped 3; count of bases not matched to a gene: 20. The germline V gene encodes CDR1 LNHDA and CDR2 SQIVND (reference sequence). Here the CDR3 reads CATYRDRRYPVIYEQYF. The DNA of the CDR3 is TGTGCCACGTACCGGGACAGGAGATACCCCGTAATCTACGAGCAGTACTTC.

This clone was recorded only once. V and J are TRBV3-1 (or the pseudogene TRBV3-2) and TRBJ1-2; D is possibly TRBD1 (5 bases). This CDR3 has 11 amino acids. Trimming shortened V by 6 bases and J by 6 bases, and 8 bases separated the two germline ends. Germline CDR1 reads LGHDT; CDR2 reads YNNKEL (reference sequence). CDR3 sequence: CASRLRDGYTF. Here the CDR3 DNA reads TGTGCCAGCAGACTCAGGGATGGCTACACCTTC.

The rearrangement uses TRBV2 and TRBJ2-1, with 11 bases identical to TRBD1. The CDR3 has 13 amino acids. CDR1 is SNHLY and CDR2 is FYNNEI in the germline V gene. After removal of 8 bases from V and 9 bases from J, the junction contained 6 bases not matched to a gene. CDR3 residues: CASVGQGVREQFF. The DNA for the CDR3 is TGTGCCAGCGTGGGACAGGGGGTTCGTGAGCAGTTCTTC.

The chain has TRBV24-1 and TRBJ2-5; TRBD1 aligns across 11 bases. Losses at the gene ends were 5 bases for V and 3 bases for J; bases not matched to a gene: 4. The CDR3 contains 15 residues. Germline values: CDR1 KGHDR, CDR2 SFDVKD. The CDR3 bases are TGTGCCACCAGTGCCCTGGGACAGGGGGAAGAGACCCAGTACTTC. As protein: CATSALGQGEETQYF.

The rearrangement uses TRBV30 and TRBJ2-3, with 7 bases lining up with TRBD2. The trim removed 2 bases at V and 12 bases at J, leaving 5 bases unmatched. CDR1 is GTSNPN, CDR2 SVGIG, per germline (reference sequence). CDR3 size: 11 residues. The CDR3 sequence: CAWSPRTRQYF. The CDR3 DNA reads TGTGCCTGGAGTCCTCGGACTAGACAGTATTTT.

This clone turned up a few times. The rearrangement links TRBV2 to TRBJ1-1; 7 bases fit TRBD1. Germline loops: CDR1 SNHLY, CDR2 FYNNEI. The CDR3 contains 13 residues. V lost 6 bases and J lost 5; bases outside the gene matches: 6. This chain's CDR3 is CASRETGETEAFF. In DNA form, the CDR3 reads TGTGCCAGCAGGGAAACAGGGGAGACTGAAGCTTTCTTT.

The chain couples TRBV5-5 to TRBJ2-1; no definite D call. Looked up from germline, CDR1 is SGHKS and CDR2 is YYEKEE (reference sequence). The CDR3 totals 15 residues. V was trimmed by 5 bases and J by 0 bases, leaving 12 bases between them. The CDR3 DNA sequence: TGTGCCAGCAGTTCCACACGGAGCTCCTACAATGAGCAGTTCTTC. Its translation: CASSSTRSSYNEQFF.

The rearrangement uses TRBV30 and TRBJ1-5; a possible D gene is TRBD1 (6 bases). V was shortened by 0 bases and J by 6 bases, with 9 bases between the two germline ends. This CDR3 region has 13 residues. Germline V lookup: CDR1 GTSNPN, CDR2 SVGIG (reference sequence). The CDR3 bases are TGTGCCTGGAGTGTACAGGGACGTCAGCCCCAGCATTTT. It translates to CAWSVQGRQPQHF.

This chain joins TRBV5-1 and TRBJ2-7; D is unclear. V shed 2 bases and J shed 5 bases, with 14 bases lying between them. The CDR3 is 14 residues long. Germline-derived CDR1 and CDR2 are SGHRS and YFSETQ. The CDR3 DNA reads TGCGCCAGCAGCTTAGCAATCCCTCCCGACGAGCAGTACTTC. This sequence encodes CASSLAIPPDEQYF.

The chain carries TRBV14 and TRBJ2-5; D remains ambiguous. Germline CDR1 and CDR2: SGHDN and FVKESK. This CDR3 is 12 amino acids long. V lost 4 bases to trimming and J lost 1 base, with 4 bases between them. As DNA, the CDR3 is TGTGCCAGCAGCCGAGTCCAAGAGACCCAGTACTTC. Translation gives CASSRVQETQYF.

This chain uses TRBV10-3 with TRBJ2-2; 13 nucleotides match TRBD2. The CDR3 runs 16 residues. V shed 6 bases and J 4 bases; nucleotides not matched to a gene: 5. Germline V gives CDR1 ENHRY, CDR2 SYGVKD. The CDR3 sequence is CAISSLAGGPTGELFF. Here the CDR3 DNA reads TGTGCCATCAGCTCACTAGCGGGGGGGCCCACCGGGGAGCTGTTTTTT.